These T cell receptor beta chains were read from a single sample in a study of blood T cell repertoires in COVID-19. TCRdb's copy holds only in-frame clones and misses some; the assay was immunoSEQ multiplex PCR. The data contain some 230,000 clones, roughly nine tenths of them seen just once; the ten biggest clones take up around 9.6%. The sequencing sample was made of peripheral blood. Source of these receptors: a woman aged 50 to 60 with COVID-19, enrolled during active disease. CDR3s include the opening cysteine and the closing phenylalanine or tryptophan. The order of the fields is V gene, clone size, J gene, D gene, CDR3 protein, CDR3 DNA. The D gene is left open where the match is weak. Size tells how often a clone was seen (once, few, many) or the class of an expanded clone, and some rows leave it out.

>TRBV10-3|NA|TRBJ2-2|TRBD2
CAISVKRGGIYTGELFF
TGTGCCATCAGTGTAAAACGGGGGGGGATTTACACCGGGGAGCTGTTTTTT
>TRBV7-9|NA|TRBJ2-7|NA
CASSLKTGREQYF
TGTGCCAGCAGCTTAAAGACAGGGAGGGAGCAGTACTTC
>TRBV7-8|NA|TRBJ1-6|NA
CASSTIDNSPLHF
TGTGCCAGCAGCACAATCGATAATTCACCCCTCCACTTT
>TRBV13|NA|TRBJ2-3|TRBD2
CASSISGGIRDTQYF
TGTGCCAGCAGCATAAGCGGGGGCATTCGGGATACGCAGTATTTT
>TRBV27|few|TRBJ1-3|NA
CASRPLTGNTIYF
TGTGCCAGCAGGCCTCTCACAGGAAACACCATATATTTT
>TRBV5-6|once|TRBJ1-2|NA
CASSLEAGADGYTF
TGTGCCAGCAGCTTGGAGGCAGGGGCGGATGGCTACACCTTC
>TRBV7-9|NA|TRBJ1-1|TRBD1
CASSLTGGNTEAFF
TGTGCCAGCAGCTTAACAGGGGGGAACACTGAAGCTTTCTTT
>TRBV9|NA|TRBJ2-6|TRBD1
CASSPRQGGASGANVLTF
TGTGCCAGCAGCCCCAGACAGGGGGGCGCGTCTGGGGCCAACGTCCTGACTTTC
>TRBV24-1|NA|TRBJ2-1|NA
CATSPSRGGDFNEQFF
TGTGCCACCAGTCCCTCTAGGGGGGGGGATTTTAATGAGCAGTTCTTC
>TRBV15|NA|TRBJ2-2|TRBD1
CATSRIRTGDRYAGELFF
TGTGCCACCAGCAGGATCAGAACAGGGGACCGATATGCCGGGGAGCTGTTTTTT
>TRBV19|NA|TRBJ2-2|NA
CASSQGGSLATNTGELFF
TGTGCCAGTAGTCAGGGGGGCAGCCTTGCAACGAACACCGGGGAGCTGTTTTTT
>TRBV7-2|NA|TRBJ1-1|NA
CASGGGGNTEAFF
TGTGCCAGCGGGGGGGGTGGGAACACTGAAGCTTTCTTT
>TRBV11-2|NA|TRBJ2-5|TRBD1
CASSSPKGAVETQYF
TGTGCCAGCAGCTCCCCGAAGGGGGCGGTGGAGACCCAGTACTTC
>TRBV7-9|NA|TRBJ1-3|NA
CASSLASGSSGNTIYF
TGTGCCAGCAGCTTAGCGTCAGGCAGCTCTGGAAACACCATATATTTT
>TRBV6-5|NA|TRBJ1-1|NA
CASSPTRGTEAFF
TGTGCCAGCAGTCCTACAAGGGGCACTGAAGCTTTCTTT
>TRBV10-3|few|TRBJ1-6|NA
CAIRDGQRGYNSPLHF
TGTGCCATCAGGGACGGACAGAGGGGGTATAATTCACCCCTCCACTTT
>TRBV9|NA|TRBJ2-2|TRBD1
CASSFGTGGLTGELFF
TGTGCCAGCAGCTTCGGGACAGGGGGCCTCACCGGGGAGCTGTTTTTT
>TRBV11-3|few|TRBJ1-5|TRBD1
CASRYRGAGGSQPQHF
TGTGCCAGCAGATATAGAGGGGCAGGGGGCAGTCAGCCCCAGCATTTT
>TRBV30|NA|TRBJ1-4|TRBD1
CAWSRGDRGYEKLFF
TGTGCCTGGAGTCGAGGGGACAGGGGGTATGAAAAACTGTTTTTT
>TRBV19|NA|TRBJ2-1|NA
CASSQGPYNEQFF
TGTGCCAGTAGCCAGGGTCCCTACAATGAGCAGTTCTTC
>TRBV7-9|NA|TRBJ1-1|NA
CASRHSPGGDPKFTEAFF
TGTGCCAGCAGACACTCTCCTGGGGGGGACCCAAAGTTCACTGAAGCTTTCTTT
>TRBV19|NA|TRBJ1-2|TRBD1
CASSIGGQDGYTF
TGTGCCAGTAGTATAGGGGGACAGGACGGCTACACCTTC
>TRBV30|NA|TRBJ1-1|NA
CAWSGGNTEAFF
TGTGCCTGGAGTGGCGGGAACACTGAAGCTTTCTTT